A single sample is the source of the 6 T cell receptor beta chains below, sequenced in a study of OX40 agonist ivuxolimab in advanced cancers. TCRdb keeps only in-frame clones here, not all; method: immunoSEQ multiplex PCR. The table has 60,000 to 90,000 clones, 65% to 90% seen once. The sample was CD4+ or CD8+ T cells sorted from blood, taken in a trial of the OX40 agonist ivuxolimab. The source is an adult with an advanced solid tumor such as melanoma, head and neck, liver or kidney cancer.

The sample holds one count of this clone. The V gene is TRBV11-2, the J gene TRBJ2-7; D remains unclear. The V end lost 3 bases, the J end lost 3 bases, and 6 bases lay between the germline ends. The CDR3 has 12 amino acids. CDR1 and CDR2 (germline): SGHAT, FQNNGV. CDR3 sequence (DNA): TGTGCCAGCAGCTTGTTCAACTACGAGCAGTACTTC. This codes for CASSLFNYEQYF.

The CDR3 loop reads CASSLVTRPNTDTQYF. The CDR3 region has the DNA TGTGCCAGCAGCCTCGTGACCCGGCCCAACACAGATACGCAGTATTTT. The chain links TRBV5-6 to TRBJ2-3; D is undetermined. The germline gives CDR1 SGHDT, CDR2 YYEEEE. The V end lost 4 bases, the J end lost 2 bases, and 17 bases lay between the germline ends. This CDR3 is 16 amino acids long.

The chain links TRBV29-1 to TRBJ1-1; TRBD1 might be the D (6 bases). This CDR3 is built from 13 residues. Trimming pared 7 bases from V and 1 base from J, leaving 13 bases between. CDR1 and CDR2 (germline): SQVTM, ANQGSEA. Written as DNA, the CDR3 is TGCAGCGGAGACAGGACTACGAACACTGAAGCTTTCTTT. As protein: CSGDRTTNTEAFF.

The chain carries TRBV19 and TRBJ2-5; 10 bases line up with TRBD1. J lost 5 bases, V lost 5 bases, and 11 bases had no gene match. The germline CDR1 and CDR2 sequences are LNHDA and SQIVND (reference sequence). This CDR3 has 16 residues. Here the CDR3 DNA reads TGTGCCAGTAGTGCGAACCGGGACAGGGGTGGGGAGACCCAGTACTTC. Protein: CASSANRDRGGETQYF. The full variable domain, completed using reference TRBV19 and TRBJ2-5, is DGGITQSPKYLFRKEGQNVTLSCEQNLNHDAMYWYRQDPGQGLRLIYYSQIVNDFQKGDIAEGYSVSREKKESFPLTVTSAQKNPTAFYLCASSANRDRGGETQYFGPGTRLLVL.

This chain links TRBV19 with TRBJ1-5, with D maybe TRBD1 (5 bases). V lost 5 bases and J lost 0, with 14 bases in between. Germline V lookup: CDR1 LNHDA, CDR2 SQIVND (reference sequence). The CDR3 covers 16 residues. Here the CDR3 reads CASSSVGRVSNQPQHF. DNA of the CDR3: TGTGCCAGTAGTTCCGTAGGCAGGGTTAGCAATCAGCCCCAGCATTTT.

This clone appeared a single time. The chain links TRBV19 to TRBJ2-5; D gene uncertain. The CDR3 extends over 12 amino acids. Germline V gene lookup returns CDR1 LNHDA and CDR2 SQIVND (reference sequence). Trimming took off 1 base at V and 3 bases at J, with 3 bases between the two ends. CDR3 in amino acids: CASSIGEETQYF. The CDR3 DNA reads TGTGCCAGTAGTATAGGCGAAGAGACCCAGTACTTC.